The 14 T cell receptor beta chains listed next were all sequenced from one sample in a study of technical replicates of blood from a handful of donors. Sequenced by immunoSEQ multiplex PCR; TCRdb stores in-frame clones only, minus some. The repertoire holds about 74,000 clones, with 81% as singletons. The source material was PBMCs. The receptors derive from a human donor in good health. Some clones in this sample may be carry-over from other donors' samples.

This clone appeared a single time. J is TRBJ2-7 and V is TRBV6-5; TRBD1 agrees at 9 bases. V was clipped by 8 bases and J by 3 bases; unmatched bases: 8. CDR1 MNHEY and CDR2 SVGAGI come from the germline V gene. This CDR3 has 14 residues. The CDR3 protein is CASSAGTGHYEQYF. The CDR3 nucleotides are TGTGCCAGCTCCGCCGGGACAGGGCACTACGAGCAGTACTTC.

The chain employs TRBV5-1 and TRBJ2-7; TRBD1 agrees at 10 bases. Trimming took 3 bases from V and 4 from J; bases not matched to a gene: 4. This CDR3 is built from 14 residues. Germline-derived CDR1 and CDR2 are SGHRS and YFSETQ. For the CDR3, the DNA is TGCGCCAGCAGCTCAGACAGGGGGCAGTACGAGCAGTACTTC. It is translated as CASSSDRGQYEQYF.

The rearrangement uses TRBV18 and TRBJ1-5; 7 positions agree with TRBD1. In germline, CDR1 is KGHSH, CDR2 LQKENI. CDR3 size: 16 residues. Germline trimming cut 6 bases from V and 0 bases from J; bases unmatched to any gene: 8. CDR3 amino acids: CASSEQGTYSNQPQHF. For the CDR3, the DNA is TGTGCCAGCTCCGAACAGGGGACGTATAGCAATCAGCCCCAGCATTTT.

The chain uses TRBV7-2 and TRBJ2-7; D is unresolved. Per germline, CDR1 SGHTA and CDR2 FQGNSA. This CDR3 region has 14 residues. V shed 3 bases and J shed 0 bases, with 9 bases lying between them. In DNA form, the CDR3 reads TGTGCCAGCAGCTTGTTTAGCCCCTCCTACGAGCAGTACTTC. This translates into CASSLFSPSYEQYF.

The V and J genes are TRBV5-6 and TRBJ2-7, with 8 nucleotides matching TRBD2. The J segment lost 6 bases and the V segment lost 1 base, leaving 9 bases of the junction unmatched. Germline V gene lookup returns CDR1 SGHDT and CDR2 YYEEEE. CDR3 length: 15 residues. The CDR3, as DNA: TGTGCCAGCAGCTTGTGGGGACTAGGGTTCGGCGAGCAGTACTTC. Its translation is CASSLWGLGFGEQYF. Variable domain in full (rest from reference TRBV5-6 and TRBJ2-7): DAGVTQSPTHLIKTRGQQVTLRCSPKSGHDTVSWYQQALGQGPQFIFQYYEEEERQRGNFPDRFSGHQFPNYSSELNVNALLLGDSALYLCASSLWGLGFGEQYFGPGTRLTVT.

The chain carries TRBV6-6 and TRBJ1-1; D unresolved. Trimming cost V 6 bases and J 4 bases, with 15 bases left between them. The CDR3 has 14 residues. CDR1 MNHNY and CDR2 SVGAGI come from the germline V gene (reference sequence). The CDR3 region has the DNA TGTGCCAGCAGCCACGAGAGGCTGTCCACTGAAGCTTTCTTT. It specifies CASSHERLSTEAFF.

The V and J genes are TRBV9 and TRBJ2-3, with 8 bases aligning to TRBD2. This CDR3 region has 16 residues. V lost 4 bases to trimming and J lost 4 bases; unmatched junction nucleotides: 11. The V gene's germline CDR1 is SGDLS and CDR2 YYNGEE. CDR3 sequence (DNA): TGTGCCAGCAGCCCGCCGGAGCGGGAGTGGGCAGATACGCAGTATTTT. Translation: CASSPPEREWADTQYF.

The genes are TRBV6-5 and TRBJ2-3; D is unclear. The CDR3 sequence is 13 residues long. The V end was cut by 0 bases, the J end by 8 bases, with 9 bases between. Germline values: CDR1 MNHEY, CDR2 SVGAGI. The CDR3 reads CASSYSLTGTQYF. The CDR3 coding sequence is TGTGCCAGCAGTTACTCCCTCACGGGTACGCAGTATTTT.

This clone was seen more than once but under ten times. V gene TRBV28 combines with J gene TRBJ2-1; a weak D match, TRBD2 (5 bases). The CDR3 contains 14 residues. Deletions cut 5 bases from V and 6 bases from J, with 14 bases between. CDR1 MDHEN and CDR2 SYDVKM come from the germline V gene. The CDR3 region is CASSPRLPLNEQFF. DNA for the CDR3: TGTGCCAGCAGTCCACGACTACCTCTCAATGAGCAGTTCTTC.

The rearrangement links TRBV7-9 to TRBJ2-5; 11 positions match TRBD1. The V and J ends lost 4 bases and 0 bases, in that order; junction bases with no gene match: 4. The CDR3 is 16 residues long. Germline CDR1 reads SEHNR; CDR2 reads FQNEAQ (reference sequence). This chain's CDR3 is CASSYRDRGYQETQYF. CDR3 coding DNA: TGTGCCAGCAGCTACAGGGACAGGGGGTACCAAGAGACCCAGTACTTC.

The chain employs TRBV29-1 and TRBJ2-7; D gene uncertain. V was pared by 6 bases and J by 5 bases, with 11 bases between. The CDR3 sequence is 11 residues long. Germline V gene data show CDR1 as SQVTM and CDR2 as ANQGSEA. The chain's CDR3 is CSVQRSDEQYF. Here the CDR3 DNA reads TGCAGCGTCCAAAGGAGCGACGAGCAGTACTTC.

The chain joins TRBV27 to TRBJ2-7; D might be TRBD2 (6 bases). V shed 3 bases and J shed 7 bases, with 16 bases lying between them. The CDR3 sequence is 14 residues long. From germline, CDR1 is MNHEY and CDR2 SMNVEV (reference sequence). The CDR3 nucleotides are TGTGCCAGCAGTTTCAACGGGAGAACGGAAGAGCAGTACTTC. Translation: CASSFNGRTEEQYF.

The genes are TRBV30 and TRBJ1-1; D is undetermined. CDR1 GTSNPN and CDR2 SVGIG come from the germline V gene (reference sequence). The CDR3 runs to 10 residues. V lost 3 bases and J lost 14, with 13 bases in between. CDR3 amino acids: CAWSVQTVFF. The DNA for the CDR3 is TGTGCCTGGAGCGTACAAACCGTGTTCTTT.

The genes are TRBV10-2 and TRBJ1-5; 9 bases are a match to TRBD1. After removal of 7 bases from V and 4 bases from J, the junction contained 2 bases not matched to a gene. Germline loops: CDR1 WSHSY, CDR2 SAAADI. This CDR3 is built from 13 residues. CDR3 protein: CASTGQGNQPQHF. CDR3 DNA: TGCGCCAGCACGGGACAGGGAAATCAGCCCCAGCATTTT.